This TCR beta chain was obtained from a study of blood T cells in healthy people across ages. Primers used in a second PCR of about 6 to 11 cycles were a sample-barcoded 5' primer and a J-beta primer mix. Unique molecular identifiers of 12 random nucleotides labeled each cDNA. In TCRdb, the 5' RACE reads were re-called with MiXCR into one record per CDR3 protein. The data hold about 760,000 distinct CDR3 sequences, with 20% to 25% observed a single time. The authors extracted at least 5.5 micrograms of total RNA per sample. This sample also belongs to another study, concerning T cells of mothers and their children.

This TCR came from a boy under 18 in good health. The specimen was blood.

CDR3 sequence: CSVEEEAGQTYEQYF. Written as DNA, the CDR3 is TGCAGCGTTGAGGAAGAGGCGGGCCAAACCTACGAGCAGTACTTC. The genes are TRBV29-1 and TRBJ2-5, with a tentative D call TRBD2 (5 bases). Judging by the DNA end, TRBJ2-7 fits better; the J call may be wrong. Looked up from germline, CDR1 is SQVTM and CDR2 is ANQGSEA. The CDR3 consists of 15 residues.